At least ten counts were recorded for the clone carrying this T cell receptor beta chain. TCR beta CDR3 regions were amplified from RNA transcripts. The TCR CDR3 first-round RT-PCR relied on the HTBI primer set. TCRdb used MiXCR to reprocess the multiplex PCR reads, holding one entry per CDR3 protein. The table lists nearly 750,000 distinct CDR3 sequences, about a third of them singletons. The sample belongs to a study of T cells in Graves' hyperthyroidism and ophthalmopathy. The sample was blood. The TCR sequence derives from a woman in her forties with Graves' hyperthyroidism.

The CDR3 spells CASSSAGPWEKLFF. CDR3 bases: TGTGCCAGCAGTTCGGCCGGTCCTTGGGAAAAACTGTTTTTT. This rearrangement joins TRBV7-3 to TRBJ1-4, with D unresolved. V was clipped by 6 bases and J by 8 bases, with 16 bases between them. CDR1 SGHTA and CDR2 FQGTGA come from the germline V gene. CDR3 length: 14 residues.